This T cell receptor beta chain was profiled in a study of blood T cell repertoires in COVID-19. Study as a whole: Whether acute or convalescent, the COVID-19 samples came from the United States, Italy and Spain. PBMCs, B-cell-depleted T cells, or T cells were the source of the cDNA or gDNA that made up the material.

Study processing details: Reference gene primer amplification gave nucleated cell count estimates. Clones were sequenced by immunoSEQ multiplex PCR, and TCRdb holds only the in-frame ones, with some missing. D and trimming were read from the DNA, whereas the V and J calls and clone size are those reported in that table. This repertoire shows several thousand clones, about 89% found once; its top ten account for around 21%. The TCR originated in a human donor in a cohort sampled during active COVID-19. The sequenced sample was peripheral blood.

CDR3 amino acids: CASSLDGGGGEKLFF. DNA of the CDR3: TGTGCCAGCAGCTTAGATGGAGGGGGGGGTGAAAAACTGTTTTTT. This chain connects TRBV7-2 to TRBJ1-4; tentatively, D is TRBD1 (6 bases). V was shortened by 1 base and J by 7 bases, with 13 bases between the two germline ends. Germline lookup yields CDR1 SGHTA and CDR2 FQGNSA. The CDR3 has 15 amino acids.